The text below deals with one T cell receptor (beta chain). Study processing details: The authors estimated nucleated cell counts from reference gene primer amplification. Sequencing was performed with immunoSEQ multiplex PCR; in TCRdb, only in-frame clones are kept and a portion is missing. V, J and clone size derive from that table, while D and trimming were established from the DNA sequence. The sample has more than 95,000 clones; about nine tenths are singletons. The sample belongs to a study of blood T cell repertoires in COVID-19. Germline-derived CDR1 and CDR2 are MNHEY and SVGAGI. V dropped 7 bases and J dropped 4 bases, with 19 bases sitting between them. CDR3 length equals 15 residues.

Sequenced material: peripheral blood. The chain couples TRBV6-5 to TRBJ1-2; maybe TRBD1 (5 bases). This clonotype was sampled from a man in his sixties with acute or convalescent COVID-19. The CDR3 loop is CASTIGGGSSYGYTF. CDR3 coding DNA: TGTGCCAGCACCATTGGGGGGGGAAGCTCCTATGGCTACACCTTC.